Presented here are 15 T cell receptor beta chains from one specimen sequenced in a study of cytomegalovirus exposure and HLA in healthy donors. It was with 60 Vbeta and 13 Jbeta primers that the PCR ran. Some clones are missing from TCRdb's copy, which holds only in-frame ones; the method was immunoSEQ multiplex PCR. The table lists some 150,000 clones, about 85% of them singletons. Sequencing input: PBMCs. These receptors were taken from a human donor in good health.

The chain uses TRBV5-1 and TRBJ1-1; 8 bases are shared with TRBD1. V lost 4 bases, J lost 4 bases, and 6 bases stayed unmatched. Germline CDR1 SGHRS, CDR2 YFSETQ. This CDR3 is 14 amino acids long. CDR3 region: CASSLTGGITEAFF. The CDR3 DNA is TGCGCCAGCAGCCTAACAGGGGGTATCACTGAAGCTTTCTTT.

The V and J genes are TRBV28 and TRBJ2-3, with 9 bases matching TRBD2. Trimming cost V 1 base and J 4 bases; bases outside gene matches: 6. The germline V gene has CDR1 MDHEN and CDR2 SYDVKM. This CDR3 spans 16 amino acids. The CDR3 region is CASSLYAGGPSDTQYF. The CDR3 DNA follows: TGTGCCAGCAGTTTATACGCGGGAGGGCCATCAGATACGCAGTATTTT.

This chain uses TRBV20-1 with TRBJ2-1; D unresolved. This CDR3 is built from 11 residues. Germline V gene lookup returns CDR1 DFQATT and CDR2 SNEGSKA (reference sequence). Trimming shortened V by 3 bases and J by 8 bases, and 8 bases separated the two germline ends. CDR3 loop: CSASAFDEQFF. As DNA, the CDR3 is TGCAGTGCTAGTGCGTTTGATGAGCAGTTCTTC.

The chain employs TRBV5-1 and TRBJ1-4; D remains ambiguous. The V and J ends lost 3 bases and 0 bases respectively, with 3 bases between them. Germline CDR1 is SGHRS and CDR2 is YFSETQ. The CDR3 spans 13 residues. CDR3 region: CASSSATNEKLFF. The CDR3 nucleotides read TGCGCCAGCAGCTCTGCAACTAATGAAAAACTGTTTTTT.

The chain carries TRBV7-2 and TRBJ2-1, with TRBD1 identical over 7 bases. Germline V gene sequence: CDR1 SGHTA, CDR2 FQGNSA. The CDR3 spans 14 residues. The trim removed 6 bases at V and 9 bases at J, leaving 11 bases unmatched. CDR3 DNA sequence: TGTGCCAGCAGTCGACCCCCCCCAGGGGGTGAGCAGTTCTTC. Its translation: CASSRPPPGGEQFF.

The rearrangement uses TRBV15 and TRBJ2-7, with D perhaps TRBD2 (5 bases). This CDR3 is built from 16 residues. Germline-derived CDR1 and CDR2 are LNHNV and YYDKDF (reference sequence). V gave up 0 bases and J gave up 0 bases, with 12 bases separating them. The CDR3 DNA reads as TGTGCCACCAGCAGAGATCCCGGGGAGAGCTCCTACGAGCAGTACTTC. Residues: CATSRDPGESSYEQYF.

In this sample, this clone turned up once. V usage is TRBV28 and J usage is TRBJ1-3; 9 nucleotides line up with TRBD1. The ends lost 7 bases at V and 1 base at J; junction bases unmatched: 5. The germline gives CDR1 MDHEN, CDR2 SYDVKM. The CDR3 runs to 15 residues. This CDR3 is CASTDRGISGNTIYF. The DNA of the CDR3 is TGTGCCAGCACCGACAGGGGGATTTCTGGAAACACCATATATTTT.

The gene calls are TRBV7-2 and TRBJ2-1; D not certain. CDR3 length: 16 residues. Germline V gene sequence: CDR1 SGHTA, CDR2 FQGNSA. The ends were cut back, 5 bases at V and 1 base at J, with 15 bases in the middle. CDR3 sequence reads: CASSASRLSSYNEQFF. CDR3 DNA: TGTGCCAGCAGCGCTTCCCGACTGAGTTCCTACAATGAGCAGTTCTTC.

The chain carries TRBV10-2 and TRBJ1-2; the match to TRBD1 covers 9 bases. V dropped 5 bases and J dropped 4; count of bases not matched to a gene: 8. The CDR3 sequence is 15 residues long. Germline values: CDR1 WSHSY, CDR2 SAAADI. This CDR3 reads CASSQGTGRSYGYTF. The CDR3 nucleotides are TGCGCCAGCAGTCAAGGGACAGGGAGGTCCTATGGCTACACCTTC.

This clone was recorded a few times. This chain connects TRBV27 to TRBJ2-5; a weak D match, TRBD1 (6 bases). The ends were cut back, 4 bases at V and 11 bases at J, with 14 bases in the middle. The germline CDR1 and CDR2 sequences are MNHEY and SMNVEV (reference sequence). This CDR3 is 12 amino acids long. Here the CDR3 DNA reads TGTGCCAGCAGTTCAGGGGAGTATGAGCAGTACTTC. This gives the protein CASSSGEYEQYF.

This clone was counted a single time. The J gene is TRBJ2-4, the V gene TRBV28; 8 nucleotides agree with TRBD1. The CDR3 has 16 amino acids. V lost 3 bases and J lost 2; bases outside the gene matches: 6. Germline V lookup: CDR1 MDHEN, CDR2 SYDVKM. DNA for the CDR3: TGTGCCAGCAGTTTCCGGACAGGGCCCACCAAAAACATTCAGTACTTC. Translated, it gives CASSFRTGPTKNIQYF. Complete variable domain (other parts from reference TRBV28 and TRBJ2-4): DVKVTQSSRYLVKRTGEKVFLECVQDMDHENMFWYRQDPGLGLRLIYFSYDVKMKEKGDIPEGYSVSREKKERFSLILESASTNQTSMYLCASSFRTGPTKNIQYFGAGTRLSVL.

This clone appeared a few times. The V gene is TRBV29-1, the J gene TRBJ1-2, with a possible D match to TRBD1 (6 bases). V was cut by 4 bases and J by 0 bases, with 9 bases left in between. This CDR3 contains 13 residues. The germline CDR1 and CDR2 sequences are SQVTM and ANQGSEA. CDR3 sequence: CSVAGESNYGYTF. The CDR3 DNA is TGCAGCGTTGCAGGGGAGTCTAACTATGGCTACACCTTC.

The rearrangement links TRBV19 to TRBJ2-5, with 11 bases identical to TRBD2. Germline V CDR1 and CDR2: LNHDA, SQIVND (reference sequence). CDR3 length: 15 amino acids. Unmatched junction bases numbered 0, after V lost 2 bases and J lost 1 base. This chain's CDR3 is CASSILAGGQETQYF. The CDR3 nucleotides are TGTGCCAGTAGTATACTAGCGGGGGGCCAAGAGACCCAGTACTTC. The whole variable domain, remainder taken from reference TRBV19 and TRBJ2-5, is DGGITQSPKYLFRKEGQNVTLSCEQNLNHDAMYWYRQDPGQGLRLIYYSQIVNDFQKGDIAEGYSVSREKKESFPLTVTSAQKNPTAFYLCASSILAGGQETQYFGPGTRLLVL.

The V and J genes are TRBV27 and TRBJ2-2; D is undetermined. This CDR3 region has 12 residues. V lost 8 bases to trimming and J lost 6 bases, with 10 bases between them. Germline V gives CDR1 MNHEY, CDR2 SMNVEV (reference sequence). CDR3 coding DNA: TGTGCCAGCGGCTCTCGGGCCGGGGAGCTGTTTTTT. Residues: CASGSRAGELFF.

In this sample, this clone turned up a few times. The chain links TRBV7-8 to TRBJ1-2, with D possibly TRBD1 on 5 matching bases. This CDR3 contains 15 residues. V was cut by 0 bases and J by 4 bases, with 12 bases left in between. Germline values: CDR1 SGHVS, CDR2 FQNEAQ. CDR3 coding DNA: TGTGCCAGCAGCTTAGCGTTAGGGGCCATCTATGGCTACACCTTC. This translates into CASSLALGAIYGYTF.